Below are 5 T cell receptor beta chains sequenced from a single sample in a study of long-term antiretroviral therapy in people with HIV. The run of the v3.0 immunoSEQ assay was at survey level. Sequencing was performed with immunoSEQ multiplex PCR; in TCRdb, only in-frame clones are kept and a portion is missing. The data contain over 20,000 clones, 65% to 90% of them singletons. This material consisted of unsorted PBMCs, taken 0.1 years before starting antiretroviral therapy. These TCRs come from a man aged 18 to 29 with HIV.

The V call is TRBV9, the J call TRBJ2-1; TRBD2 might be the D (7 bases). CDR1 is SGDLS and CDR2 is YYNGEE in the germline V gene. V was pared by 4 bases and J by 8 bases, with 19 bases between. This CDR3 is built from 15 residues. CDR3 in amino acids: CASSRGGGQSHEQFF. The CDR3 DNA sequence: TGTGCCAGCAGCCGGGGCGGGGGACAATCCCATGAGCAGTTCTTC.

This clone turned up a few times. In DNA, the CDR3 is TGTGCCTGGAGTCGCCTGGACAGTGCGGAACAAGAGACCCAGTACTTC. Encoded protein: CAWSRLDSAEQETQYF. The J gene is TRBJ2-5, the V gene TRBV30, with D perhaps TRBD1 (6 bases). The CDR3 has 16 amino acids. Germline CDR1 reads GTSNPN; CDR2 reads SVGIG (reference sequence). Trimming stripped 2 bases from V and 2 bases from J, with 18 bases between.

V is TRBV9 and J is TRBJ2-3; 11 bases line up with TRBD2. The CDR3 is made up of 17 amino acids. Germline loops: CDR1 SGDLS, CDR2 YYNGEE. The trim removed 6 bases at V and 0 bases at J, leaving 9 bases unmatched. This CDR3 reads CASTLTSGATSTDTQYF. The CDR3 DNA sequence: TGTGCCAGCACCCTGACTAGCGGGGCTACTAGCACAGATACGCAGTATTTT.

V is TRBV4-2 and J is TRBJ2-5, with TRBD2 matching 9 bases. This CDR3 has 16 amino acids. After removal of 1 base from V and 5 bases from J, the junction contained 8 bases not matched to a gene. Per germline, CDR1 LGHNA and CDR2 YNFKEQ. CDR3 coding DNA: TGTGCCAGCAGCCAAGGAGCGGGGGGCGGGAGGGAGACCCAGTACTTC. Its translation is CASSQGAGGGRETQYF.

This clone has more than one count but fewer than ten. This chain joins TRBV5-1 and TRBJ1-5; unclear D gene. The V gene lost 0 bases and the J gene lost 0 bases, with 10 bases spanning the gap. The germline CDR1 and CDR2 sequences are SGHRS and YFSETQ. The CDR3 spans 16 residues. Here the CDR3 DNA reads TGCGCCAGCAGCTTGGCTTGGCAGAATAGCAATCAGCCCCAGCATTTT. Protein: CASSLAWQNSNQPQHF.